Listed here are 13 T cell receptor beta chains from one sample, sequenced in a study of cytomegalovirus exposure and HLA in healthy donors. Use of 60 Vbeta and 13 Jbeta primers characterized the PCR. The table came from immunoSEQ multiplex PCR; TCRdb's copy has only in-frame clones and leaves some out. The sample consists of more than 150,000 clones, roughly 79% of them appearing once. The sample consisted of PBMCs. The receptors derive from a woman aged 40 to 50 in good health and CMV-seropositive.

The chain uses TRBV9 and TRBJ1-2, with D tentatively TRBD1 (5 bases). CDR1 is SGDLS and CDR2 is YYNGEE in the germline V gene. The CDR3 runs to 16 residues. With 4 bases removed from V and 0 bases from J, the gap between germline ends came to 16 bases. The CDR3 nucleotides are TGTGCCAGCAGCACCTTCGACAGAGCCTCTAACTATGGCTACACCTTC. The encoded protein is CASSTFDRASNYGYTF. The entire variable domain, with the rest obtained from reference TRBV9 and TRBJ1-2, is as follows: DSGVTQTPKHLITATGQRVTLRCSPRSGDLSVYWYQQSLDQGLQFLIQYYNGEERAKGNILERFSAQQFPDLHSELNLSSLELGDSALYFCASSTFDRASNYGYTFGSGTRLTVV.

This clone turned up a few times. This sequence joins TRBV6-1 and TRBJ1-1; a weak D match, TRBD1 (6 bases). The V and J ends lost 7 bases and 3 bases respectively, with 12 bases between them. There are 13 residues in the CDR3. Germline-derived CDR1 and CDR2 are MNHNS and SASEGT. For the CDR3, the DNA is TGTGCCAGCAAGGGGGTTCTGGACACTGAAGCTTTCTTT. Amino acid sequence: CASKGVLDTEAFF.

This chain links TRBV6-5 with TRBJ2-7; D possibly corresponds to TRBD2 (6 bases). This CDR3 contains 13 residues. The V gene's germline CDR1 is MNHEY and CDR2 SVGAGI. V lost 10 bases, J lost 6 bases, and 19 bases lay in between. CDR3 amino acids: CATNPRGNSEQYF. Here the CDR3 DNA reads TGTGCCACCAACCCCCGGGGGAATAGCGAGCAGTACTTC.

The V gene is TRBV4-3, the J gene TRBJ1-1; possibly TRBD1 for D (6 bases). The V end was cut by 0 bases, the J end by 10 bases, with 12 bases between. The CDR3 covers 13 residues. In germline, CDR1 is LGHNA, CDR2 YSLEER. In DNA, the CDR3 is TGCGCCAGCAGCCAAGATGGAGTCAGGGGAGCTTTCTTT. This codes for CASSQDGVRGAFF.

The chain recombines TRBV7-8 with TRBJ2-2; 11 nucleotides align to TRBD1. Germline CDR1 and CDR2: SGHVS and FQNEAQ. The CDR3 is made up of 15 amino acids. The V segment lost 6 bases and the J segment 5 bases; nucleotides outside the gene matches: 5. Here the CDR3 reads CASSRTGGMTGELFF. The CDR3 coding sequence is TGTGCCAGCAGTCGGACAGGGGGCATGACCGGGGAGCTGTTTTTT.

This chain connects TRBV5-1 to TRBJ1-2, with TRBD1 identical over 8 bases. This CDR3 has 16 amino acids. CDR1 is SGHRS, CDR2 YFSETQ, per germline. V was clipped by 6 bases and J by 1 base; unmatched bases: 11. The CDR3 sequence: CASTSSRGPINYGYTF. Written as DNA, the CDR3 is TGCGCCAGCACCTCTTCCAGGGGGCCTATTAACTATGGCTACACCTTC.

The rearrangement joins TRBV7-3 to TRBJ1-1; no firm D call. CDR1 is SGHTA and CDR2 is FQGTGA in the germline V gene. The CDR3 has 13 residues. With 0 bases removed from V and 2 bases from J, the gap between germline ends came to 4 bases. CDR3 coding DNA: TGTGCCAGCAGCTTAACAATAAACACTGAAGCTTTCTTT. It is translated as CASSLTINTEAFF.

This clone has just one count. This chain uses TRBV5-1 with TRBJ1-1; TRBD1 matches 7 bases. The germline V gene encodes CDR1 SGHRS and CDR2 YFSETQ. Unmatched junction bases numbered 10, after V lost 4 bases and J lost 7 bases. The length of the CDR3 is 14 residues. CDR3 loop: CASSPVGTVIEAFF. The DNA for the CDR3 is TGCGCCAGCAGCCCAGTAGGGACAGTCATTGAAGCTTTCTTT.

V is TRBV19 and J is TRBJ2-3; 7 positions agree with TRBD2. J was trimmed by 0 bases and V by 10 bases; bases with no gene match: 7. Germline V lookup: CDR1 LNHDA, CDR2 SQIVND (reference sequence). This CDR3 is built from 14 residues. The CDR3 sequence: CATEVGGSTDTQYF. In nucleotides, the CDR3 is TGTGCCACTGAGGTCGGGGGGAGCACAGATACGCAGTATTTT.

This clone is a singleton in its sample. The V and J genes are TRBV6-5 and TRBJ1-6, with 10 bases lining up with TRBD1. The CDR3 has 15 amino acids. Germline V lookup: CDR1 MNHEY, CDR2 SVGAGI. With V trimmed by 5 bases and J by 7 bases, 5 bases remained unmatched. CDR3: CASSTGQGRNSPLHF. For the CDR3, the DNA is TGTGCCAGCAGTACGGGACAGGGGAGAAATTCACCCCTCCACTTT.

This chain links TRBV28 with TRBJ2-3; 8 bases are a match to TRBD2. V shed 10 bases, J shed 0 bases, and the junction held 6 bases outside the gene matches. The CDR3 extends over 14 amino acids. The germline V gene encodes CDR1 MDHEN and CDR2 SYDVKM. The CDR3 DNA follows: TGTGCCACCGGACCGGGGGGGAGCACAGATACGCAGTATTTT. This encodes CATGPGGSTDTQYF.

This clone turned up a few times. This chain connects TRBV11-1 to TRBJ1-2; TRBD1 might be the D (5 bases). The CDR3 has 14 amino acids. Germline assignment: CDR1 SGHAT and CDR2 FQDESV (reference sequence). V was trimmed by 5 bases and J by 8 bases, leaving 18 bases between them. In DNA form, the CDR3 reads TGTGCCAGCAGCCGAGGGACTCAAATTGGGGGCTACACCTTC. Protein sequence: CASSRGTQIGGYTF.

The table lists this clone with a count of one. For the CDR3, the DNA is TGTGCCAGCAGTCTGGGACAGGGGGGCTATAATTCACCCCTCCACTTT. Translation gives CASSLGQGGYNSPLHF. The V gene is TRBV27, the J gene TRBJ1-6; 11 bases are shared with TRBD1. V dropped 5 bases and J dropped 3; count of bases not matched to a gene: 3. CDR3 size: 16 residues. CDR1 MNHEY and CDR2 SMNVEV come from the germline V gene (reference sequence).